This T cell receptor beta chain was captured in a study of cytomegalovirus exposure and HLA in healthy donors (dated by TCRdb to 2015 to 2018). In the study overall: According to an earlier analysis of 550 to 700 of the donors, 150 million to 200 million T cells yielded over 90 million unique TCR beta sequences and less than 300 Gb of sequence data. The study aimed to test whether cataloging public T cell receptors could reveal signatures of past pathogen exposure. Five DR-DQ haplotypes were handled as single units for association and clustering because linkage in the cohort was strong. Along with the roughly 700-subject first cohort, a separate validation cohort of over a hundred different subjects was used. In an earlier analysis of 500 to 650 of the donors, high-throughput TCR beta sequencing was used to judge whether each TCR beta V gene segment behaved as functional or pseudogenic. Using immunosequencing, the study profiled T cell repertoires from 500 to 800 subjects and related those repertoires to cytomegalovirus serostatus. About 310 gigabases of sequencing data and approximately 85 million unique TCR sequences were included in an early release covering 550 to 800 HLA-typed donors. Every repertoire in the discovery cohort had been generated on one and the same sequencing platform. In a later analysis, previously published TCR beta repertoires from 666 donors were re-analyzed and high-resolution HLA genotyping was added so that TCR occurrence patterns could be studied. Across roughly 420 genotyped donors of the cohort, an average of roughly 230,000 unique TCR beta nucleotide sequences per donor were sequenced, and roughly a sixth of those sequences were non-productive. Rather than using new phenotypic data, the later analysis identified candidate immune exposures from TCR beta sequences and from how often those sequences occurred across donors. Typing coverage varied by locus: about 629-640 donors for A, B, C, DRB1 and DQB1; about 520 for DQA1; over 600 for DPA1; approximately 470 for DPB1. In a later genetic analysis, genome-wide SNP genotypes for 398 of the 666 donors were used, and that subset was treated as a discovery cohort. Among the roughly 380 genotyped donors, about 83% belonged to the genetic ancestry cluster associated with self-reported Caucasian donors. Alongside the repertoire data, information on donor age, sex, ethnicity and CMV serostatus was compiled. To predict cytomegalovirus infection status, the study brought together high-throughput TCR immunosequencing, statistical association of individual TCRs with disease status, and machine learning. Both class I and class II loci were covered by HLA typing, at four-digit resolution. Overall study results and their limits: Linkage disequilibrium might explain the correlated functional status among segregating V segments, but an unknown experimental factor could not be excluded. A further reported finding was that TCR beta sequences accurately predicted the HLA-A and HLA-B alleles for most subjects in the first cohort. A group of highly shared sequence variants was considered likely to be a technical artifact of the sequencing pipeline. In a later analysis, the rate of TCR association differed among HLA loci, with DRB1 alleles having the most associated TCRs and HLA-C alleles having the fewest. The only immune exposure information available for the cohort was CMV serostatus. Some IMGT-functional V segments, including TRBV6-2 and TRBV6-3, could not be distinguished by the 87-base-pair reads and were therefore excluded. A few of the identified cytomegalovirus-associated TCR beta chains were confirmed in vitro to be specific for cytomegalovirus antigens. A later genetic analysis reported fewer N-insertions in productive TCRs among donors in an Asian-associated ancestry cluster than the approximately 700-donor mean. It was suggested by the authors that the approach could potentially be generalized to other disease states and immunological phenotypes. Compared with equally common non-associated chains, HLA-associated TCR beta chains in a later analysis were more clonally expanded and had lower generation probabilities. A later genetic analysis associated a missense DCLRE1C variant with V-gene and J-gene trimming of TCR beta chains, and an independent cohort replicated the association. Fewer than 20 rarely observed V segments, including chromosome 9 orphons, were excluded from the earlier analysis of about 610 of the donors because counts were too low. A total of 150 or so TCR beta chains were listed by the study as associated with cytomegalovirus. While some public TCRs were present in many individuals, most TCR sequences turned up only very rarely across donors. Only TCR beta chains were sequenced in this cohort, and the absence of alpha or paired-chain data limited detectable features. Cytomegalovirus status was reported to be diagnosed by the classifier with high specificity and sensitivity in both the original and validation cohorts. Assigning TCR associations to individual alleles was difficult when HLA alleles, especially DR and DQ, strongly co-occurred. HLA typing was unavailable for some donors at each locus, so association tests used only the typed subset. Presence/absence analyses assumed roughly uniform sequencing depth across donors, an assumption that may not hold. According to a later analysis, most CMV-associated TCR beta chains appeared to be HLA-restricted, and the HLA associations seemed to be driven largely by CMV exposure. Specific HLA alleles were associated with over 15,000 TCR beta sequences at a false discovery rate of 0.05 in a later analysis. Broadly in line with IMGT annotations, most TCR beta V segments showed up in productive rearrangements about 87% or about 30% of the time in an earlier analysis of approximately 640 of the donors. According to a later analysis, parvovirus B19, influenza, CMV and Epstein-Barr virus appeared linked to several top co-occurrence clusters.

Library creation used the immunoSEQ multiplex PCR assay. For the multiplex PCR, a mixture combining 60 forward primers for TCR Vbeta segments and 13 reverse primers for TCR Jbeta segments was used. The CDR3 region of rearranged TCR beta genes was amplified from genomic DNA by a multiplex PCR assay. The amplified TCR beta libraries were sequenced on the Illumina HiSeq System as 87-base-pair reads. The authors' analysis ran thus. In a later analysis, tens of millions of unique TCR beta chains were counted across the roughly 610 repertoires, and roughly 11 million of these chains were shared by at least two donors. Raw reads were error-corrected and collapsed into unique sequences by a nearest-neighbor algorithm in which closely related sequences were merged to remove PCR and sequencing errors. Alignment of CDR3 sequences to IMGT reference sequences was used to assign V, D and J gene segments. For a sequence to be retained, at least a six-nucleotide match to both a V gene segment and a J gene segment was required. A rearrangement counted as productive if the CDR3 had no stop codons and remained in frame with V and J, and every other rearrangement counted as non-productive. CDR3 was defined according to IMGT convention as the region running from the second conserved V-encoded cysteine to the conserved J-encoded phenylalanine. The earlier analysis of some 540 of the donors excluded any sequence lacking an unambiguous match to a single V gene segment. In an earlier analysis of roughly 500 of the donors, V segments were called functional above 56.7% productive rearrangements and were called segregating when the between-donor standard deviation exceeded 5%. A statistical classification framework was developed to diagnose cytomegalovirus status using the catalog of TCR beta chain sequences. In a later analysis, TCR nucleotide sequences were compared against IMGT/GENE-DB human TR gene sequences so that V and J genes could be assigned. The TCRdist pipeline was used in a later analysis to assign CDR3 sequences and most-parsimonious VDJ recombination scenarios. A later analysis defined each TCR beta chain by its CDR3 amino acid sequence plus V-gene family, and excluded reads lacking a unique V-gene family. A later analysis removed 592 highly shared, low-generation-probability nucleotide sequences to deal with suspected cross-contamination and a sequencing artifact. For each public chain, a later analysis derived a clonal expansion index from normalized ranks of inferred template counts within each repertoire. In a later analysis, generation probabilities were computed using a VDJ recombination model fitted to out-of-frame rearrangements, and the results were checked against IGoR. Hypergeometric tests were used in a later analysis to score TCR-TCR, TCR-HLA and TCR-CMV co-occurrence, with a repertoire-size bias correction applied to the TCR pairs. To estimate false discovery rates, a later analysis permuted the HLA or CMV assignments 20 times. In a later analysis, co-occurring TCRs were grouped using DBSCAN, with TCRdist sequence similarity added in when clustering inside HLA-allele-positive subsets. Repertoires with fewer than 30,000 or more than 120,000 public chains were left out of co-occurrence clustering, as were five repertoires with anomalous nucleotide sharing. Not all clones reach the TCRdb copy of this immuneACCESS table, which keeps in-frame sequences only. Checked studies attribute under half of the gap to unresolved V genes and leave the rest unexplained. D and trimming come from the DNA, and the V and J calls and clone size come from that table. In all, the sample holds 95,000 to 100,000 clones, and around 73% of those were seen once. The ten largest clones capture approximately 0.83% of the sample.

About this clone itself: Its antigen remains undetermined. Per-base quality was not reported, and no clone a single base away is much larger than it.

In the germline V gene (reference sequence), CDR1 corresponds to MNHNY and CDR2 to SVGAGI. From its cysteine to its phenylalanine, the CDR3 spans 14 amino acids. Just the 42-base CDR3 DNA is kept, in frame starting at base 1. At the junction V is shortened by 2 bases and J by 6 bases, with 13 bases in between. The cohort consisted of hundreds of healthy bone marrow donors. Cohort members were all nominally healthy when sampled, although unrecorded immune exposures were likely present. The donor was CMV seronegative and was included in the group of a few hundred seronegative cohort members. A peripheral blood sample was provided by each donor, and peripheral blood mononuclear cells were used for TCR beta sequencing. Genomic DNA was extracted from the blood cell samples with the Qiagen DNeasy Blood Extraction Kit.

The sequence came from a woman aged 60 to 75 in good health and CMV-seronegative. This chain is built from TRBV6-6 and TRBJ1-2; the D gene assignment is ambiguous. Specimen: PBMCs. The DNA reads as follows: TGTGCCAGCAGTTACCCCGGGCAGGAGGATGGCTACACCTTC. Translated, this is CASSYPGQEDGYTF.